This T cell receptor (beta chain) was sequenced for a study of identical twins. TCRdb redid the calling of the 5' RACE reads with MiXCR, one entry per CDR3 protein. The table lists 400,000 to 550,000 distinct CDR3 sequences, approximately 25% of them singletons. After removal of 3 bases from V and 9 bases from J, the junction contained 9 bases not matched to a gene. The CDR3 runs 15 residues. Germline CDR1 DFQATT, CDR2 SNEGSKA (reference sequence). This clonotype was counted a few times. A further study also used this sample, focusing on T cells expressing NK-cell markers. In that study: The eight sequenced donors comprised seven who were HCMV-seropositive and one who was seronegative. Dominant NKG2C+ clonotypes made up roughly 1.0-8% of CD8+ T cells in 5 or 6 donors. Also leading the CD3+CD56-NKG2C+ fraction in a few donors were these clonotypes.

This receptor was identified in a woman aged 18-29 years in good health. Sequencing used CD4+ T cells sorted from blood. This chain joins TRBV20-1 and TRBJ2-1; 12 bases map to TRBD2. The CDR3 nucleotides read TGCAGTGCTAGGACCCAGACTAGCGGGGGAGGTGAGCAGTTCTTC. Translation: CSARTQTSGGGEQFF.